The 7 T cell receptor beta chains below all came from one sample that was sequenced in a study of blood T cell repertoires in COVID-19. Profiling relied on immunoSEQ multiplex PCR, and the TCRdb table lists in-frame clones only, not all of them. This table has about 230,000 clones, roughly 80% appearing once. The sequenced material came from peripheral blood. Receptors originate from a woman aged 65 to 85 with active or convalescent COVID-19.

This chain connects TRBV21-1 to TRBJ1-5; the table calls TRBD1, which could not be checked here. TRBV21-1 is an annotated pseudogene. This CDR3 spans 18 amino acids. CDR3 DNA sequence: TGTGCCAGCAGCAAAGAAGGGACCGGGACAGTTAGCAATCAGCCCCAGCATTTT. Translating gives CASSKEGTGTVSNQPQHF.

The rearrangement joins TRBV7-2 to TRBJ1-1; no definite D call. This CDR3 spans 14 amino acids. The V gene lost 5 bases and the J gene lost 4 bases, with 14 bases spanning the gap. From germline, CDR1 is SGHTA and CDR2 FQGNSA. The CDR3 DNA follows: TGTGCCAGCAGCCCCCTAGGAGGAATCACTGAAGCTTTCTTT. This codes for CASSPLGGITEAFF.

The chain joins TRBV5-5 to TRBJ2-5; TRBD2 matches at 10 bases. The CDR3 consists of 14 residues. The junction had 3 bases not matched to a gene; V was cut back by 6 bases and J by 1 base. CDR1 and CDR2 (germline): SGHKS, YYEKEE (reference sequence). The CDR3 nucleotides read TGTGCCAGCACCCGACTAGCGGGCCAAGAGACCCAGTACTTC. It codes for CASTRLAGQETQYF.

The chain joins TRBV28 to TRBJ1-2; tentative D call: TRBD1 (6 bases). V lost 2 bases and J 4 bases, leaving 11 bases between the germline ends. CDR1 and CDR2 from the germline V gene are MDHEN and SYDVKM. The CDR3 is made up of 14 amino acids. CDR3 bases: TGTGCCAGCAGTTTAGTACAGGGCGGCTATGGCTACACCTTC. Protein product: CASSLVQGGYGYTF.

This clone showed up just once. The rearrangement links TRBV19 to TRBJ2-7; 13 nucleotides match TRBD2. The length of the CDR3 is 17 residues. Trimming at V came to 5 bases and at J to 0 bases, leaving 7 bases not matched to a gene. Germline V gene lookup returns CDR1 LNHDA and CDR2 SQIVND (reference sequence). DNA of the CDR3: TGTGCCAGTAGTTTCGGACTAGCGGGAGAGATCTCCTACGAGCAGTACTTC. This gives the protein CASSFGLAGEISYEQYF.

This chain connects TRBV7-9 to TRBJ1-6; 7 nucleotides line up with TRBD1. Trimming at V came to 5 bases and at J to 8 bases, leaving 12 bases not matched to a gene. CDR3 size: 16 residues. Germline assignment: CDR1 SEHNR and CDR2 FQNEAQ (reference sequence). CDR3 in amino acids: CASSHRPGQYDSPLHF. CDR3 nucleotides: TGTGCCAGCAGCCATCGACCGGGACAGTATGATTCACCCCTCCACTTT.

This chain connects TRBV24-1 to TRBJ2-1; 7 positions match TRBD2. V shed 1 base and J 6 bases; nucleotides not matched to a gene: 11. Looked up from germline, CDR1 is KGHDR and CDR2 is SFDVKD. This CDR3 contains 17 residues. CDR3 nucleotides: TGTGCCACCAGTGATTTCGAGTCTAGCGGAGCCGTCAATGAGCAGTTCTTC. This translates into CATSDFESSGAVNEQFF.